This paragraph covers one TCR beta chain sequence. Per germline, CDR1 SEHNR and CDR2 FQNEAQ (reference sequence). This CDR3 comprises 15 residues. With V trimmed by 5 bases and J by 8 bases, 11 bases remained unmatched. The sample originates from a study of blood T cell repertoires in COVID-19. At the level of the study: T cells, B-cell-depleted T cells, or PBMCs provided the cDNA or gDNA that served as material.

Using immunoSEQ multiplex PCR, the repertoire was profiled, and TCRdb retains in-frame clones only, with some absent. The data contain over 300,000 clones, roughly 83% of them singletons. The sequenced sample was peripheral blood. The clonotype was recovered from a woman between 45 and 60 years old with acute or convalescent COVID-19. The chain joins TRBV7-9 to TRBJ2-1, with 8 bases lining up with TRBD2. CDR3 sequence reads: CASSLPVGLAYEQFF. The CDR3, as DNA: TGTGCCAGCAGCCTACCAGTCGGACTAGCCTATGAGCAGTTCTTC.